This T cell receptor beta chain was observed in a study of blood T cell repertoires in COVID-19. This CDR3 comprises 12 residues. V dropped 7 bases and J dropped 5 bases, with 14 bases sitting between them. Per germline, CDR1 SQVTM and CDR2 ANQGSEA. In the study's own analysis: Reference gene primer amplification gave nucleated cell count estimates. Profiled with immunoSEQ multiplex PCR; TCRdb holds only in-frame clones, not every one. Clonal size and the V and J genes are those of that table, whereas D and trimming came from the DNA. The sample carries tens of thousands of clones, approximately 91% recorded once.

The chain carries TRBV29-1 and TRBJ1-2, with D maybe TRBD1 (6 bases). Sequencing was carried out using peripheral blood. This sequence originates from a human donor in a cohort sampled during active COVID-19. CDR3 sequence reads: CSAGPQGYGYTF. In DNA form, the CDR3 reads TGCAGCGCAGGGCCCCAGGGGTATGGCTACACCTTC.